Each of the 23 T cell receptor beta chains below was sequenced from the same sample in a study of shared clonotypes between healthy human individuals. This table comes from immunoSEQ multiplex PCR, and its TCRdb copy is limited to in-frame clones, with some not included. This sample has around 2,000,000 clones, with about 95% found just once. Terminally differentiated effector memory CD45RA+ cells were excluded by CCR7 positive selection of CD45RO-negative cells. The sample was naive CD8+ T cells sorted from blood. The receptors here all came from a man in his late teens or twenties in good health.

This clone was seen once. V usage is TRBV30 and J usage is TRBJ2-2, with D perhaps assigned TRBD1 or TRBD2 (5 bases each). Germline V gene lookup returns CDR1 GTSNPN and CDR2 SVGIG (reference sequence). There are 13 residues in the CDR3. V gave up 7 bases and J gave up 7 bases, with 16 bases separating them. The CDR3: CASAGPGGGELFF. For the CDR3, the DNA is TGTGCCTCCGCCGGGCCTGGGGGCGGGGAGCTGTTTTTT.

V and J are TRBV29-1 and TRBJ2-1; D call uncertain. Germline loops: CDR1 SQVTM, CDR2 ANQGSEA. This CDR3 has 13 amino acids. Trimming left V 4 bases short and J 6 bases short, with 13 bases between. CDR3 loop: CSVVGGSGNEQFF. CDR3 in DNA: TGCAGCGTTGTAGGTGGCTCGGGCAATGAGCAGTTCTTC.

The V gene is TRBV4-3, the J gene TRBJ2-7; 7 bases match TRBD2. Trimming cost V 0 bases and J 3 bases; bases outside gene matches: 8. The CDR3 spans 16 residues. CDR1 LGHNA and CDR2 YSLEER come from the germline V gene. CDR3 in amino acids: CASSQDVASGVYEQYF. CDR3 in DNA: TGCGCCAGCAGCCAAGATGTGGCTAGCGGAGTCTACGAGCAGTACTTC.

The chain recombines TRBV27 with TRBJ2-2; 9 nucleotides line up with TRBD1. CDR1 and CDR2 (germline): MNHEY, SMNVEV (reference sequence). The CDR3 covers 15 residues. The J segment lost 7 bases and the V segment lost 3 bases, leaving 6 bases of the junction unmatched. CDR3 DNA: TGTGCCAGCAGTTTCACCGGGACAGGGATCGGGGAGCTGTTTTTT. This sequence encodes CASSFTGTGIGELFF.

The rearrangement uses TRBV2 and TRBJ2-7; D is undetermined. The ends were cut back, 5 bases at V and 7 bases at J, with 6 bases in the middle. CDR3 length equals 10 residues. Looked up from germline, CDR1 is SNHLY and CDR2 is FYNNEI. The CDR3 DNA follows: TGTGCCAGCAGTCCCCGGGAGCAGTACTTC. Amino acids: CASSPREQYF.

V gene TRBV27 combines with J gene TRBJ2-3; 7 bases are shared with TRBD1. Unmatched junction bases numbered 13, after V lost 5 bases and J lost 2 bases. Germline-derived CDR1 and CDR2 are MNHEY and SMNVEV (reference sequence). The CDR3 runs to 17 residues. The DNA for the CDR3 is TGTGCCAGCAGTCCAACCCCCGCCAGGGGGATCACAGATACGCAGTATTTT. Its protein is CASSPTPARGITDTQYF.

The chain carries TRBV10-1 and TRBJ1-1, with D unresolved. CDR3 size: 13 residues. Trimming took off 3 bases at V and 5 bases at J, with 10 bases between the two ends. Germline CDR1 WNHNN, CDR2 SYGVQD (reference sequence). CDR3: CASSETGLTEAFF. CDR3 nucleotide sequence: TGCGCCAGCAGTGAAACTGGGTTAACTGAAGCTTTCTTT.

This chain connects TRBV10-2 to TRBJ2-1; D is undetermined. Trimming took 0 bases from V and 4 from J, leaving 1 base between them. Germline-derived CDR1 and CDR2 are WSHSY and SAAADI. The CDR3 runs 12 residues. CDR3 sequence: CASSESYNEQFF. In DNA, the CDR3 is TGCGCCAGCAGTGAGTCGTACAATGAGCAGTTCTTC.

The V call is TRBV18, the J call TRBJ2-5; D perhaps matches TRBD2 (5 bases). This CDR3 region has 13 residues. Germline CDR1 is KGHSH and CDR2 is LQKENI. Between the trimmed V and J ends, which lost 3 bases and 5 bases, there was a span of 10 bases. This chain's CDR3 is CASSPLGSETQYF. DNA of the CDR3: TGTGCCAGCTCACCGCTAGGGAGTGAGACCCAGTACTTC. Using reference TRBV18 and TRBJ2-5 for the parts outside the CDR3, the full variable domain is NAGVMQNPRHLVRRRGQEARLRCSPMKGHSHVYWYRQLPEEGLKFMVYLQKENIIDESGMPKERFSAEFPKEGPSILRIQQVVRGDSAAYFCASSPLGSETQYFGPGTRLLVL.

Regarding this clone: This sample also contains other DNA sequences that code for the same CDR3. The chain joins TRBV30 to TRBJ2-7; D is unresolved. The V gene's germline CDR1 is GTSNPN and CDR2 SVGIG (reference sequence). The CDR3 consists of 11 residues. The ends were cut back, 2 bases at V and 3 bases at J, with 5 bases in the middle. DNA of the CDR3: TGTGCCTGGAGTTCTAGCTACGAGCAGTACTTC. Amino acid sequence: CAWSSSYEQYF.

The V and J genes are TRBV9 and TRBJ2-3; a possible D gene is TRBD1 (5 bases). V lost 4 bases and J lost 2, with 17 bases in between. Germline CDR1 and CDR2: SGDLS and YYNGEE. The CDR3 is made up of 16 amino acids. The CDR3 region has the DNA TGTGCCAGCAGCCCTTCTCCGACAGCTCTCACAGATACGCAGTATTTT. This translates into CASSPSPTALTDTQYF.

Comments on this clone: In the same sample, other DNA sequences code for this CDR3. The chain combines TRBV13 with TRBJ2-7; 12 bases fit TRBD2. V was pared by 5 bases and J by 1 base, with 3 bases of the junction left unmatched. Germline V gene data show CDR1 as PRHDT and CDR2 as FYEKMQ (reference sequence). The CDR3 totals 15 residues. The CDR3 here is CASSPGLAGSYEQYF. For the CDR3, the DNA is TGTGCCAGCAGCCCCGGACTAGCGGGATCCTACGAGCAGTACTTC.

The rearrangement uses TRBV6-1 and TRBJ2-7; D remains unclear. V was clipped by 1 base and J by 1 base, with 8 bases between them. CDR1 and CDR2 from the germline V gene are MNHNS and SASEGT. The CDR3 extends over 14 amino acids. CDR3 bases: TGTGCCAGCAGTGAAGAAGTCAGATCCTACGAGCAGTACTTC. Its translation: CASSEEVRSYEQYF.

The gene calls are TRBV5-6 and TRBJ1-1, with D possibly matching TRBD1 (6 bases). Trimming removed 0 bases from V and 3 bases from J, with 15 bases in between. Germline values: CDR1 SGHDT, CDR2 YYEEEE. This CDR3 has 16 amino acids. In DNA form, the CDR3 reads TGTGCCAGCAGCTTGGCGGTCAGGGGTAGGTACACTGAAGCTTTCTTT. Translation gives CASSLAVRGRYTEAFF.

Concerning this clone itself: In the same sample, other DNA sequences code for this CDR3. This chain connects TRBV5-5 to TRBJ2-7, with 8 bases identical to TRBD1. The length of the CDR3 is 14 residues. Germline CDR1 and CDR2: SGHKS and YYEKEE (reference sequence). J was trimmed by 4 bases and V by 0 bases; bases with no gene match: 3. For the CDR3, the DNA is TGTGCCAGCAGCTTGGGACAGGGGCGTTACGAGCAGTACTTC. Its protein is CASSLGQGRYEQYF.

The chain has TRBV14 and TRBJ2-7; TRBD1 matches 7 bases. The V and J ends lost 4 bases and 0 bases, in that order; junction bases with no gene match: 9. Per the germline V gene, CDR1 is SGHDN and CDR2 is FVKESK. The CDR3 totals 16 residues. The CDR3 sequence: CASSRTGTVSSYEQYF. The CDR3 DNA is TGTGCCAGCAGCCGCACCGGGACAGTCAGCTCCTACGAGCAGTACTTC.

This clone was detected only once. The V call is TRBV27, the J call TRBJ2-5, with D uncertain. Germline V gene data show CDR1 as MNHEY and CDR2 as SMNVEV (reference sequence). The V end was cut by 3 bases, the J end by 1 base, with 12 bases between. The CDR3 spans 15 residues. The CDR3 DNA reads TGTGCCAGCAGTTTTCAAGCTATGGGCCAAGAGACCCAGTACTTC. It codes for CASSFQAMGQETQYF.

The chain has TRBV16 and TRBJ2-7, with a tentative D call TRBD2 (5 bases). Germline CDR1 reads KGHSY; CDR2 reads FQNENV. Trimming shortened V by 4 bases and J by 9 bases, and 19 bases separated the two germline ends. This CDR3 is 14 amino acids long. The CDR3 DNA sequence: TGTGCCAGCAGCCTTGGTGTTAGCGACCTGGGGCAGTACTTC. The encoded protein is CASSLGVSDLGQYF. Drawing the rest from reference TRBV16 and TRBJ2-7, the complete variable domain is GEEVAQTPKHLVRGEGQKAKLYCAPIKGHSYVFWYQQVLKNEFKFLISFQNENVFDETGMPKERFSAKCLPNSPCSLEIQATKLEDSAVYFCASSLGVSDLGQYFGPGTRLTVT.

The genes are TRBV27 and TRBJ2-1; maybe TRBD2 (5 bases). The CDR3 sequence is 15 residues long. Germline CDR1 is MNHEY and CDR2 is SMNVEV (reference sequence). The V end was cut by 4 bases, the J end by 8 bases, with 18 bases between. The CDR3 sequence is CASSSGLLTSDEQFF. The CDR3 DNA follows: TGTGCCAGCAGTTCTGGACTGCTCACCTCGGATGAGCAGTTCTTC.

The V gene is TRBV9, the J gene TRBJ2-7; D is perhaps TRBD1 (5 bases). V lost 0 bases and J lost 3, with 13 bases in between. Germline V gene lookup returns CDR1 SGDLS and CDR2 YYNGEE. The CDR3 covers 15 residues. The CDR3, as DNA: TGTGCCAGCAGCGTAGCAGGGTCGGCACTCTACGAGCAGTACTTC. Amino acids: CASSVAGSALYEQYF. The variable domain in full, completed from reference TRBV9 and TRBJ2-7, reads DSGVTQTPKHLITATGQRVTLRCSPRSGDLSVYWYQQSLDQGLQFLIQYYNGEERAKGNILERFSAQQFPDLHSELNLSSLELGDSALYFCASSVAGSALYEQYFGPGTRLTVT.

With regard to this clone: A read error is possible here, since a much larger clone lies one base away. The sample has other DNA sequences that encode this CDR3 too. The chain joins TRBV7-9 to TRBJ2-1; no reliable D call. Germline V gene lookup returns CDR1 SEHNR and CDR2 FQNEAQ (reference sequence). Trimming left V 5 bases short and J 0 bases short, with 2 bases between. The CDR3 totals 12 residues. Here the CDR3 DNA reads TGTGCCAGCAGCCCCTCCTACAATGAGCAGTTCTTC. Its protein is CASSPSYNEQFF.

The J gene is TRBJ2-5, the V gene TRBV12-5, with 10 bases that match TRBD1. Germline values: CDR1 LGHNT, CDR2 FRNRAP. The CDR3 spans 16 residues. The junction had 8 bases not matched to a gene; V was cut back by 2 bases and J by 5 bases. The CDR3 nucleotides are TGTGCTAGTGGTTTGCTACCGGGACAGGGGTTGGAGACCCAGTACTTC. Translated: CASGLLPGQGLETQYF. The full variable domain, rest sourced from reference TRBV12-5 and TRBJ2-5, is DARVTQTPRHKVTEMGQEVTMRCQPILGHNTVFWYRQTMMQGLELLAYFRNRAPLDDSGMPKDRFSAEMPDATLATLKIQPSEPRDSAVYFCASGLLPGQGLETQYFGPGTRLLVL.

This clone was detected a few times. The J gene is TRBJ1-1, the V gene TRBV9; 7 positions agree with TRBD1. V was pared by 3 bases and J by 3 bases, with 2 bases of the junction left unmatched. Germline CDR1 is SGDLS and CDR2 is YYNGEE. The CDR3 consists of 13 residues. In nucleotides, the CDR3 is TGTGCCAGCAGCGAAACAGGGGACACTGAAGCTTTCTTT. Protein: CASSETGDTEAFF.